The clone carrying this TCR beta chain was found many times. The entry originates in a study of human T cells and chemical hapten exposure. Study summary: Patients, a majority of them female, were diagnosed with alopecia areata, totalis or universalis.

CDR3 length equals 15 residues. V lost 7 bases and J lost 1, with 16 bases in between. Noted time point: pre-sensitization, week 0. As for treatment: therapeutic diphenylcyclopropenone sensitization with weekly scalp DPC. The study enrolled 18 to 70-year-old alopecia patients suitable for DPC. TCRdb passed the RACE reads through MiXCR, listing each CDR3 protein once. The repertoire has about 80,000 distinct CDR3 sequences, roughly 15% of them found once; the top ten carry roughly 4.9%. This specimen was whole blood, taken in connection with sensitization to the hapten diphenylcyclopropenone (DPC). The chain employs TRBV12-3 or TRBV12-4 and TRBJ1-1; D gene uncertain. The clonotype comes from a woman aged 50 to 60 with alopecia areata. Some clones in this sample may be carry-over from other donors' samples. The CDR3 here is CASNRQVGSNTEAFF. As DNA, the CDR3 is TGTGCCAGCAATCGGCAGGTGGGCTCGAACACTGAAGCTTTCTTT.